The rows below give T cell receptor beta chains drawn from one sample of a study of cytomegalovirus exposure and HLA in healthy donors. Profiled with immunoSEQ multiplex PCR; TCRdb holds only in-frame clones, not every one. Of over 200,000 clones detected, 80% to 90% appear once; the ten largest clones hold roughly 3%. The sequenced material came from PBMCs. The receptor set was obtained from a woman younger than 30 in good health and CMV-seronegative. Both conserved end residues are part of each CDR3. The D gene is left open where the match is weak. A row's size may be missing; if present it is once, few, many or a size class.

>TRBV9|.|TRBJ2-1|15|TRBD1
CASSVGGTAATEQFF
TGTGCCAGCAGCGTAGGAGGGACAGCGGCAACAGAGCAGTTCTTC
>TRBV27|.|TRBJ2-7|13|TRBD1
CASSSRQGYEQYF
TGTGCCAGCAGTTCCCGACAGGGCTACGAGCAGTACTTC
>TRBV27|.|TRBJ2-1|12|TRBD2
CASSYPSGEQFF
TGTGCCAGCAGCTACCCTAGCGGTGAGCAGTTCTTC
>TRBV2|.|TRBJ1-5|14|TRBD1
CASGLTGTNQPQHF
TGTGCCAGCGGTTTGACAGGGACAAATCAGCCCCAGCATTTT
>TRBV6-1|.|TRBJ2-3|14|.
CASYHGEGTDTQYF
TGTGCCAGCTACCATGGGGAGGGCACAGATACGCAGTATTTT
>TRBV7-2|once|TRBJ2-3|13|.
CASSLGVADTQYF
TGTGCCAGCAGCTTAGGCGTCGCAGATACGCAGTATTTT
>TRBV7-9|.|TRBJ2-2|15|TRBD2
CASSPTSGSTGELFF
TGTGCCAGCAGCCCCACTAGCGGGAGTACCGGGGAGCTGTTTTTT
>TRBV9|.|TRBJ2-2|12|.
CASSGPGGELFF
TGTGCCAGCAGCGGGCCGGGCGGGGAGCTGTTTTTT
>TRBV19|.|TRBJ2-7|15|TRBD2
CASSAFLAGWREQYF
TGTGCCAGTAGTGCGTTCCTAGCGGGATGGCGCGAGCAGTACTTC
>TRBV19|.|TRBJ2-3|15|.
CASTSGREPTDTQYF
TGTGCCAGTACTAGTGGTCGGGAGCCCACAGATACGCAGTATTTT
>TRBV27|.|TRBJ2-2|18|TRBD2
CASSLATLGLANTGELFF
TGTGCCAGCAGTTTAGCGACCTTGGGACTAGCGAACACCGGGGAGCTGTTTTTT
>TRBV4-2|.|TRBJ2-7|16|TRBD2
CASSQDAASGSYEQYF
TGTGCCAGCAGCCAAGATGCGGCTAGCGGGAGTTACGAGCAGTACTTC
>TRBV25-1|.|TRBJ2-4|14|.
CASSDSTGPNIQYF
TGTGCCAGCAGTGATTCCACAGGGCCGAACATTCAGTACTTC
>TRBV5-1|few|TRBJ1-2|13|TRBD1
CASSPQGADGYTF
TGCGCCAGCAGCCCACAGGGGGCGGATGGCTACACCTTC
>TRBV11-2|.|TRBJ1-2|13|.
CASSLDMNYGYTF
TGTGCCAGCAGCTTAGATATGAACTATGGCTACACCTTC
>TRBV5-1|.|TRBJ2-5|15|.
CASSLADTPQETQYF
TGCGCCAGCAGCCTGGCCGACACACCTCAAGAGACCCAGTACTTC
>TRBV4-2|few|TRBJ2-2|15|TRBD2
CASSQGLAETGELFF
TGTGCCAGCAGCCAAGGACTAGCGGAAACCGGGGAGCTGTTTTTT
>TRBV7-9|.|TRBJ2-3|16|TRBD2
CASSRRLAGYTDTQYF
TGTGCCAGCAGCCGAAGACTAGCGGGGTACACAGATACGCAGTATTTT
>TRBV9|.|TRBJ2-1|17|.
CASSVVPTTWTENEQFF
TGTGCCAGCAGCGTAGTACCGACTACCTGGACGGAGAATGAGCAGTTCTTC
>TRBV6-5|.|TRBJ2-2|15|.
CASSLLIANTGELFF
TGTGCCAGCAGCCTCCTAATTGCTAACACCGGGGAGCTGTTTTTT
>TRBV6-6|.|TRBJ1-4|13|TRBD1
CASSYDREGKLFF
TGTGCCAGCAGTTACGACAGGGAAGGAAAACTGTTTTTT
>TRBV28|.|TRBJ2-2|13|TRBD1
CASRTGNTGELFF
TGTGCCAGTAGGACAGGGAACACCGGGGAGCTGTTTTTT
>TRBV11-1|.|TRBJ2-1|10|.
CASRGSEQFF
TGTGCCAGCCGTGGCAGTGAGCAGTTCTTC
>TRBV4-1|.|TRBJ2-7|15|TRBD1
CASSQEVDRVHEQYF
TGCGCCAGCAGCCAAGAGGTCGACAGGGTACACGAGCAGTACTTC
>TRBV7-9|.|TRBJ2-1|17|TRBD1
CASTNRGRTASYNEQFF
TGTGCCAGCACCAACAGGGGGCGAACCGCCTCCTACAATGAGCAGTTCTTC
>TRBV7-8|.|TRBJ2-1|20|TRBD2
CASSLRAGLAGVPSYNEQFF
TGTGCCAGCAGCTTGAGGGCTGGTCTAGCGGGAGTCCCATCCTACAATGAGCAGTTCTTC